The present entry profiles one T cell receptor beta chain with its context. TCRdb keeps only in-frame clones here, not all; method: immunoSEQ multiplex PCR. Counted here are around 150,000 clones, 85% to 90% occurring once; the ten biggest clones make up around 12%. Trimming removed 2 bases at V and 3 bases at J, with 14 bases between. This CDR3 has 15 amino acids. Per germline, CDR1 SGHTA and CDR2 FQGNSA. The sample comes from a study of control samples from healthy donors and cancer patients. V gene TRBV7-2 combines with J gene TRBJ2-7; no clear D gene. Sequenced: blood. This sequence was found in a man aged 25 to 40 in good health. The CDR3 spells CASSLSAKEIYEQYF. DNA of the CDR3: TGTGCCAGCAGCTTATCAGCGAAAGAAATCTACGAGCAGTACTTC. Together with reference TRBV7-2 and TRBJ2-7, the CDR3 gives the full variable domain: GAGVSQSPSNKVTEKGKDVELRCDPISGHTALYWYRQSLGQGLEFLIYFQGNSAPDKSGLPSDRFSAERTGGSVSTLTIQRTQQEDSAVYLCASSLSAKEIYEQYFGPGTRLTVT.